This T cell receptor (beta chain) was found in a study of blood T cell repertoires in COVID-19. Some clones are missing from TCRdb's copy, which holds only in-frame ones; the method was immunoSEQ multiplex PCR. The data contain 200,000 to 250,000 clones, 85% to 90% of them singletons. This TCR derives from a woman aged 55 to 70 with acute or convalescent COVID-19. The sequenced material came from peripheral blood.

The CDR3 spells CASSLWGTGRHEQYF. The DNA of the CDR3 is TGTGCCAGCAGTTTATGGGGGACAGGGCGCCACGAGCAGTACTTC. This chain joins TRBV28 and TRBJ2-7, with 9 bases identical to TRBD1. The junction had 5 bases not matched to a gene; V was cut back by 0 bases and J by 5 bases. This CDR3 has 15 amino acids. CDR1 is MDHEN, CDR2 SYDVKM, per germline. Full variable domain (remainder filled in from reference TRBV28 and TRBJ2-7): DVKVTQSSRYLVKRTGEKVFLECVQDMDHENMFWYRQDPGLGLRLIYFSYDVKMKEKGDIPEGYSVSREKKERFSLILESASTNQTSMYLCASSLWGTGRHEQYFGPGTRLTVT.